The 29 T cell receptor beta chains presented below share a single source sample, sequenced in a study of T cell responses to AZD1222 COVID-19 vaccine. TCRdb keeps only in-frame clones here, not all; method: immunoSEQ multiplex PCR. The data hold approximately 110,000 clones, with around 89% observed a single time. This specimen consisted of peripheral blood, obtained on day 0 of AZD1222 vaccination. These receptors were taken from an adult in good health.

The chain recombines TRBV18 with TRBJ2-3; no clear D. The CDR3 is made up of 14 amino acids. With 0 bases removed from V and 4 bases from J, the gap between germline ends came to 8 bases. Germline values: CDR1 KGHSH, CDR2 LQKENI. The CDR3: CASSPPERADTQYF. The CDR3 DNA reads TGTGCCAGCTCACCACCGGAGAGAGCAGATACGCAGTATTTT.

The V gene is TRBV2, the J gene TRBJ1-2; D ambiguous. There are 12 residues in the CDR3. The V and J ends lost 5 bases and 4 bases respectively, with 8 bases between them. Germline assignment: CDR1 SNHLY and CDR2 FYNNEI. The CDR3 here is CASSTEFYGYTF. The CDR3 bases are TGTGCCAGCAGTACAGAATTCTATGGCTACACCTTC.

This clone showed up just once. The chain joins TRBV10-3 to TRBJ2-2, with D perhaps TRBD2 (6 bases). The CDR3 spans 17 residues. The V and J ends lost 6 bases and 0 bases respectively, with 17 bases between them. Germline V gene lookup returns CDR1 ENHRY and CDR2 SYGVKD. The CDR3 DNA reads as TGTGCCATCAGCACCCCGGGACTTTTAACGAACACCGGGGAGCTGTTTTTT. It codes for CAISTPGLLTNTGELFF.

This sequence joins TRBV6-4 and TRBJ2-1; maybe TRBD2 (6 bases). The CDR3 runs 15 residues. The V end lost 4 bases, the J end lost 5 bases, and 15 bases lay between the germline ends. Germline assignment: CDR1 MRHNA and CDR2 SNTAGT. Here the CDR3 DNA reads TGTGCCAGCAGTGCGCGGGGAGGAGAAGACAATGAGCAGTTCTTC. Protein sequence: CASSARGGEDNEQFF.

The CDR3 here is CASSLGDRGSGEQYF. The CDR3, as DNA: TGTGCCAGCAGCTTGGGGGACAGGGGATCCGGCGAGCAGTACTTC. The V and J genes are TRBV7-9 and TRBJ2-7, with 10 bases aligning to TRBD1. Per germline, CDR1 SEHNR and CDR2 FQNEAQ (reference sequence). This CDR3 has 15 residues. J gave up 6 bases and V 3 bases, and 8 bases lay outside the gene matches.

V usage is TRBV2 and J usage is TRBJ2-7, with 9 bases lining up with TRBD1. There are 12 residues in the CDR3. Trimming at V came to 6 bases and at J to 13 bases, leaving 10 bases not matched to a gene. CDR1 is SNHLY, CDR2 FYNNEI, per germline. The CDR3 reads CASREGQGRIYF. In nucleotides, the CDR3 is TGTGCCAGCAGGGAGGGACAGGGAAGAATTTACTTC.

This chain uses TRBV6-4 with TRBJ1-2; D possibly corresponds to TRBD1 (6 bases). The CDR3 spans 14 residues. The ends were cut back, 5 bases at V and 4 bases at J, with 14 bases in the middle. CDR1 MRHNA and CDR2 SNTAGT come from the germline V gene. CDR3 residues: CASSPGGQPYGYTF. In DNA form, the CDR3 reads TGTGCCAGCAGTCCCGGGGGCCAGCCCTATGGCTACACCTTC.

This clone showed up just a few times. CDR3 nucleotides: TGCGCCAGCAGTGCAGGGTTAAGCACTAATGAAAAACTGTTTTTT. The encoded protein is CASSAGLSTNEKLFF. The gene calls are TRBV4-1 and TRBJ1-4; D might be TRBD1 (5 bases). V gave up 6 bases and J gave up 2 bases, with 13 bases separating them. This CDR3 region has 15 residues. Germline V gene sequence: CDR1 MGHRA, CDR2 YSYEKL.

For the CDR3, the DNA is TGTGCCAGCAGCTTAGTTCCAGGGGGCGCTGGAAACACCATATATTTT. Its translation: CASSLVPGGAGNTIYF. This sequence joins TRBV13 and TRBJ1-3; TRBD1 aligns across 8 bases. The length of the CDR3 is 16 residues. Germline V lookup: CDR1 PRHDT, CDR2 FYEKMQ (reference sequence). The J segment lost 2 bases and the V segment lost 1 base, leaving 4 bases of the junction unmatched.

V and J are TRBV28 and TRBJ1-3; D might be TRBD1 (5 bases). V was pared by 2 bases and J by 2 bases, with 7 bases between. CDR1 is MDHEN, CDR2 SYDVKM, per germline. CDR3 length: 14 residues. The CDR3 here is CASSLQGPGNTIYF. In DNA, the CDR3 is TGTGCCAGCAGTTTACAGGGACCTGGAAACACCATATATTTT.

The gene calls are TRBV5-5 and TRBJ1-5; no clear D gene. There are 15 residues in the CDR3. Germline CDR1 reads SGHKS; CDR2 reads YYEKEE (reference sequence). The V end was cut by 0 bases, the J end by 0 bases, with 7 bases between. The CDR3 coding sequence is TGTGCCAGCAGCTTGGACGGGTATAGCAATCAGCCCCAGCATTTT. It is translated as CASSLDGYSNQPQHF.

The J gene is TRBJ2-7, the V gene TRBV7-2; no clear D. The length of the CDR3 is 13 residues. The V end lost 2 bases, the J end lost 3 bases, and 8 bases lay between the germline ends. From germline, CDR1 is SGHTA and CDR2 FQGNSA. The CDR3 here is CASSLSINYEQYF. The CDR3 nucleotides read TGTGCCAGCAGCTTATCAATCAACTACGAGCAGTACTTC.

V is TRBV11-3 and J is TRBJ1-1; no firm D call. Trimming took 5 bases from V and 1 from J, leaving 11 bases between them. The CDR3 runs 14 residues. The germline gives CDR1 SGHNT, CDR2 YENEEA. The CDR3 is CASSRGQSNTEAFF. The CDR3 region has the DNA TGTGCCAGCAGCCGAGGGCAGTCGAACACTGAAGCTTTCTTT.

The chain recombines TRBV9 with TRBJ2-7; TRBD2 aligns across 9 bases. The CDR3 runs to 14 residues. J lost 4 bases, V lost 4 bases, and 6 bases had no gene match. In germline, CDR1 is SGDLS, CDR2 YYNGEE. The CDR3 DNA follows: TGTGCCAGCAGCCCCAGCGGGGGGCCGTACGAGCAGTACTTC. The encoded protein is CASSPSGGPYEQYF.

This clone was recorded only once. The genes are TRBV19 and TRBJ1-4; possibly TRBD1 for D (5 bases). Trimming pared 5 bases from V and 6 bases from J, leaving 7 bases between. Germline CDR1 and CDR2: LNHDA and SQIVND (reference sequence). This CDR3 contains 12 residues. The CDR3 DNA is TGTGCCAGTAGTGGGGCGGATGAAAAACTGTTTTTT. Its translation: CASSGADEKLFF.

V usage is TRBV5-5 and J usage is TRBJ2-1; the D is unclear. The CDR3 spans 17 residues. Germline V gene sequence: CDR1 SGHKS, CDR2 YYEKEE (reference sequence). Trimming pared 4 bases from V and 1 base from J, leaving 18 bases between. CDR3 in DNA: TGTGCCAGCAGCCTAAGTGTGTCTGGCGATTCCTACAATGAGCAGTTCTTC. It yields the protein CASSLSVSGDSYNEQFF.

V usage is TRBV4-2 and J usage is TRBJ1-6; 10 bases are shared with TRBD1. The germline V gene encodes CDR1 LGHNA and CDR2 YNFKEQ. The V gene end was trimmed by 0 bases and the J gene end by 13 bases; junction bases not matched to a gene: 9. The CDR3 covers 16 residues. CDR3 sequence reads: CASSQDFTGQGFPLHF. In DNA, the CDR3 is TGTGCCAGCAGCCAAGATTTTACGGGACAGGGGTTTCCCCTCCACTTT.

The chain is built from TRBV11-2 and TRBJ2-7; 9 bases align to TRBD2. With 6 bases clipped from V and 5 bases from J, the junction kept 5 bases outside the gene matches. The CDR3 spans 13 residues. Germline CDR1 SGHAT, CDR2 FQNNGV. CDR3 DNA sequence: TGTGCCAGCAGTTTGAGCGGGGGGAACGAGCAGTACTTC. Amino acids: CASSLSGGNEQYF.

The rearrangement uses TRBV5-4 and TRBJ2-1; possible D gene TRBD1, 6 bases. Germline CDR1 is SGHNT and CDR2 is YYREEE (reference sequence). The CDR3 has 17 amino acids. Trimming removed 4 bases at V and 4 bases at J, with 21 bases between. The CDR3 bases are TGTGCCAGCAGCCAACAGGCGGGCAGGGGATCGTACAATGAGCAGTTCTTC. Protein: CASSQQAGRGSYNEQFF.

The genes are TRBV27 and TRBJ1-1; TRBD1 is a possible D gene (5 bases). Germline loops: CDR1 MNHEY, CDR2 SMNVEV (reference sequence). Trimming removed 4 bases from V and 6 bases from J, with 18 bases in between. The CDR3 consists of 15 residues. The CDR3 spells CASSSSGTDPSEAFF. CDR3 nucleotides: TGTGCCAGCAGTTCCTCCGGGACGGACCCCTCTGAAGCTTTCTTT.

This chain uses TRBV28 with TRBJ2-7, with D possibly being TRBD1 or TRBD2 (6 bases each). Germline V CDR1 and CDR2: MDHEN, SYDVKM. The CDR3 consists of 16 residues. V was cut by 3 bases and J by 0 bases, with 15 bases left in between. CDR3 region: CASSFVGRGLSYEQYF. For the CDR3, the DNA is TGTGCCAGCAGTTTCGTGGGCAGGGGACTCTCCTACGAGCAGTACTTC.

V gene TRBV7-9 combines with J gene TRBJ2-1; 14 bases map to TRBD2. V trimming: 4 bases; J trimming: 7 bases; junction bases outside the gene matches: 15. Germline CDR1 is SEHNR and CDR2 is FQNEAQ (reference sequence). This CDR3 spans 19 amino acids. This CDR3 reads CASSSFFIRRTSGRNEQFF. In DNA form, the CDR3 reads TGTGCCAGCAGCTCGTTTTTCATCCGCCGGACTAGCGGGAGGAATGAGCAGTTCTTC.

This sequence joins TRBV11-2 and TRBJ2-3, with D tentatively TRBD2 (5 bases). CDR1 and CDR2 (germline): SGHAT, FQNNGV. This CDR3 region has 18 residues. V lost 4 bases and J 0 bases, leaving 20 bases between the germline ends. The CDR3 DNA is TGTGCCAGCAGCTCGGAGGAATGGGGTCGGGTTAGCACAGATACGCAGTATTTT. Translation gives CASSSEEWGRVSTDTQYF.

The V call is TRBV2, the J call TRBJ1-1; D remains unclear. The CDR3 covers 13 residues. Trimming cost V 6 bases and J 3 bases, with 11 bases left between them. The V gene's germline CDR1 is SNHLY and CDR2 FYNNEI. CDR3 amino acids: CASRTDRDTEAFF. CDR3 nucleotide sequence: TGTGCCAGCAGGACGGACCGGGACACTGAAGCTTTCTTT.

The gene calls are TRBV28 and TRBJ2-7, with no clear D. Germline CDR1 and CDR2: MDHEN and SYDVKM. The V and J ends lost 1 base and 5 bases respectively, with 21 bases between them. There are 17 residues in the CDR3. The CDR3 region is CASSLFLSRSYLNEQYF. CDR3 sequence (DNA): TGTGCCAGCAGTTTATTTCTTAGTAGGTCTTACCTCAACGAGCAGTACTTC.

This chain links TRBV2 with TRBJ2-7; D unclear. Per the germline V gene, CDR1 is SNHLY and CDR2 is FYNNEI. This CDR3 has 11 residues. Trimming removed 6 bases from V and 0 bases from J, with 3 bases in between. The CDR3 protein is CASSYSYEQYF. CDR3 coding DNA: TGTGCCAGCAGCTACTCCTACGAGCAGTACTTC. Drawing the rest from reference TRBV2 and TRBJ2-7, the complete variable domain is EPEVTQTPSHQVTQMGQEVILRCVPISNHLYFYWYRQILGQKVEFLVSFYNNEISEKSEIFDDQFSVERPDGSNFTLKIRSTKLEDSAMYFCASSYSYEQYFGPGTRLTVT.

Note on this clone: The junction shows a germline mismatch at one end, possibly a read error. The chain carries TRBV4-1 and TRBJ2-7; TRBD2 is a possible D gene (5 bases). Germline-derived CDR1 and CDR2 are MGHRA and YSYEKL. The CDR3 sequence is 14 residues long. The CDR3 protein is CASSKDDYNYEQYF. Here the CDR3 DNA reads TGCGCCAGCAGCAAAGATGACTACAACTACGAGCAGTACTTC.

This clone was detected a few times. In the same sample, other DNA sequences code for this CDR3. This rearrangement joins TRBV7-2 to TRBJ2-3; maybe TRBD2 (6 bases). Germline V gene lookup returns CDR1 SGHTA and CDR2 FQGNSA. V lost 6 bases to trimming and J lost 2 bases, with 12 bases between them. The CDR3 length is 14 residues. CDR3 DNA sequence: TGTGCCAGCAGTCCTGGGGGGATCACAGATACGCAGTATTTT. Its translation: CASSPGGITDTQYF.

The J gene is TRBJ1-1, the V gene TRBV5-6; no clear D gene. The CDR3 length is 14 residues. The V end lost 4 bases, the J end lost 5 bases, and 15 bases lay between the germline ends. Per germline, CDR1 SGHDT and CDR2 YYEEEE. This CDR3 is CASSGPTRTTEAFF. CDR3 DNA: TGTGCCAGCAGCGGACCGACAAGGACTACTGAAGCTTTCTTT.